The source of this T cell receptor beta chain is a study of STAT5B mutations in CD4+ large granular lymphocyte leukemia. The study's findings and limits: Patient CD4-sorted repertoires looked more clonal than healthy CD4+ repertoires, even without putative leukemic clones.

Healthy controls were blood donor buffy coats. This clone was observed a few times. The antigen is unknown. TCRdb's table, derived via immunoSEQ multiplex PCR, lists solely in-frame clones and lacks some. The sample lists more than 30,000 clones; less than 85% were seen once. The sample taken for sequencing was CD4+ T cells from blood buffy coats. This sequence originates from a human donor in good health.

CDR3 in DNA: TGTGCCAGCAGCTTAGAAGTTGGGGAGCAGTACTTC. Residues: CASSLEVGEQYF. The chain combines TRBV7-8 with TRBJ2-7; D ambiguous. V gave up 1 base and J gave up 7 bases, with 8 bases separating them. In germline, CDR1 is SGHVS, CDR2 FQNEAQ. The CDR3 extends over 12 amino acids.